The clone carrying this T cell receptor beta chain was picked up many times. This sample is part of a study of blood T cell repertoires in COVID-19. Study context: Acute-phase and convalescent COVID-19 samples originated in the United States, Italy and Spain. T cells, B-cell-depleted T cells, or PBMCs provided the cDNA or gDNA that served as material.

The CDR3 covers 16 residues. After removal of 0 bases from V and 8 bases from J, the junction contained 5 bases not matched to a gene. Germline V gene lookup returns CDR1 SGHTA and CDR2 FQGTGA. Original handling: Reference gene primer amplification gave estimated nucleated cell counts. Using immunoSEQ multiplex PCR, the repertoire was profiled, and TCRdb retains in-frame clones only, with some absent. From that table come the V and J calls and clone size; the DNA was used to work out D and trimming. The profile shows tens of thousands of clones, 70% to 85% of them singletons. Input material: peripheral blood. This sequence originates from a human donor with acute or convalescent COVID-19. The donor label of this sample is uncertain. The chain has TRBV7-3 and TRBJ1-4, with 11 positions matching TRBD1. CDR3 residues: CASSLTDRGREEKLFF. Written as DNA, the CDR3 is TGTGCCAGCAGCTTAACGGACAGGGGGCGGGAGGAAAAACTGTTTTTT.